This TCR beta chain stems from a study of OX40 agonist ivuxolimab in advanced cancers. Study information: Dose-escalation patients' cancers were hepatocellular carcinoma, melanoma, renal cell or head and neck cancer.

Autoimmune disease history or systemic immunosuppression meant exclusion. Blood sampling took place at baseline, cycle 4 day 1, and cycle 7 day 1. The CDR3 has 14 amino acids. The germline gives CDR1 ENHRY, CDR2 SYGVKD. Trimming took 6 bases from V and 5 from J; bases not matched to a gene: 9. Sequencing used immunoSEQ multiplex PCR; TCRdb keeps in-frame clones, though not all of them. Of tens of thousands of clones in the sample, 88% were seen once. This chain connects TRBV10-3 to TRBJ1-2; 7 bases fit TRBD1. The clonotype originates from an adult with an advanced solid tumor such as melanoma, head and neck, liver or kidney cancer. The input for sequencing was CD4+ or CD8+ T cells sorted from blood, taken in a trial of the OX40 agonist ivuxolimab. The CDR3 region has the DNA TGTGCCATCAGCCCACCGGGACAGCCTTATGGCTACACCTTC. Amino acids: CAISPPGQPYGYTF.